Below, 20 T cell receptor beta chains from the same sample are listed, as sequenced in a study of shared clonotypes between healthy human individuals. Profiling relied on immunoSEQ multiplex PCR, and the TCRdb table lists in-frame clones only, not all of them. The data hold about 92,000 clones, with almost 70% observed a single time. The sequenced sample was memory CD8+ T cells sorted from blood. The subset denotes: CD45RO+ cells pooled with CCR7-negative TemRA cells. Source of these receptors: a young man in good health.

On this clone: A much larger clone differs by one base, so this may be a read error. The gene calls are TRBV6-5 and TRBJ2-7; no clear D. Germline V gene sequence: CDR1 MNHEY, CDR2 SVGAGI. Between the trimmed V and J ends, which lost 6 bases and 2 bases, there was a span of 8 bases. CDR3 length: 12 amino acids. The CDR3 here is CASRGLTYEQYF. The DNA for the CDR3 is TGTGCCAGCAGGGGCCTTACCTACGAGCAGTACTTC.

The CDR3 region has the DNA TGTGCCAGCAGTGAAGGATCAGGGTTCTTTCAGTACGAGCAGTACTTC. Encoded protein: CASSEGSGFFQYEQYF. V gene TRBV6-1 combines with J gene TRBJ2-7; D possibly corresponds to TRBD1 (5 bases). Between the trimmed V and J ends, which lost 1 base and 4 bases, there was a span of 17 bases. The V gene's germline CDR1 is MNHNS and CDR2 SASEGT. This CDR3 contains 16 residues.

V and J are TRBV11-2 and TRBJ2-6; the D is unclear. The length of the CDR3 is 14 residues. Trimming took off 8 bases at V and 0 bases at J, with 8 bases between the two ends. The germline V gene has CDR1 SGHAT and CDR2 FQNNGV. For the CDR3, the DNA is TGTGCCAGCTCCCAACTCTCTGGGGCCAACGTCCTGACTTTC. Encoded protein: CASSQLSGANVLTF.

The table lists this clone with a few counts. The chain joins TRBV6-1 to TRBJ2-3; D might be TRBD2 (7 bases). The germline CDR1 and CDR2 sequences are MNHNS and SASEGT. Between the trimmed V and J ends, which lost 2 bases and 2 bases, there was a span of 11 bases. The CDR3 loop spans 15 amino acids. DNA of the CDR3: TGTGCCAGCAGTGAATGGGGGGGGGCCACAGATACGCAGTATTTT. This codes for CASSEWGGATDTQYF.

J is TRBJ2-7 and V is TRBV19; 13 nucleotides match TRBD2. CDR3 size: 15 residues. In germline, CDR1 is LNHDA, CDR2 SQIVND (reference sequence). V was pared by 4 bases and J by 2 bases, with 2 bases of the junction left unmatched. The CDR3 sequence is CASSTGLAGAYEQYF. The CDR3, as DNA: TGTGCCAGTAGTACCGGACTAGCGGGAGCCTACGAGCAGTACTTC.

As to this clone: Distinct nucleotide sequences in the sample also encode this CDR3. This rearrangement joins TRBV19 to TRBJ2-6, with 7 bases that match TRBD1. The CDR3 contains 18 residues. The J segment lost 0 bases and the V segment lost 1 base, leaving 6 bases of the junction unmatched. CDR1 and CDR2 from the germline V gene are LNHDA and SQIVND (reference sequence). CDR3 in amino acids: CASSIGDRDDSGANVLTF. CDR3 nucleotides: TGTGCCAGTAGTATAGGGGACAGAGATGACTCTGGGGCCAACGTCCTGACTTTC.

This clone was counted only a few times. The chain is built from TRBV18 and TRBJ2-7; tentative D call: TRBD1 (5 bases). Germline assignment: CDR1 KGHSH and CDR2 LQKENI. The CDR3 has 14 amino acids. The V end lost 3 bases, the J end lost 4 bases, and 13 bases lay between the germline ends. As DNA, the CDR3 is TGTGCCAGCTCACCCACATACGACAGTTACGAGCAGTACTTC. It codes for CASSPTYDSYEQYF.

V and J are TRBV5-1 and TRBJ2-7; 7 bases line up with TRBD1. There are 14 residues in the CDR3. CDR1 and CDR2 (germline): SGHRS, YFSETQ. V gave up 5 bases and J gave up 0 bases; unmatched junction bases: 5. CDR3 nucleotide sequence: TGCGCCAGCAGGGGACAGATGAGCTCCTACGAGCAGTACTTC. Amino acid sequence: CASRGQMSSYEQYF.

The chain links TRBV28 to TRBJ2-7; 7 positions match TRBD2. V trimming: 10 bases; J trimming: 2 bases; junction bases outside the gene matches: 5. Germline V gene data show CDR1 as MDHEN and CDR2 as SYDVKM. The CDR3 extends over 12 amino acids. Here the CDR3 reads CATRGVAYEQYF. Written as DNA, the CDR3 is TGTGCCACCCGGGGGGTGGCCTACGAGCAGTACTTC.

The chain joins TRBV5-6 to TRBJ1-1; D is unclear. This CDR3 region has 14 residues. The V gene lost 3 bases and the J gene lost 7 bases, with 16 bases spanning the gap. CDR1 and CDR2 from the germline V gene are SGHDT and YYEEEE. CDR3 residues: CASSSPFTLDEAFF. DNA of the CDR3: TGTGCCAGCAGCTCCCCCTTTACATTAGATGAAGCTTTCTTT.

The rearrangement uses TRBV2 and TRBJ2-2; a weak D match, TRBD1 (5 bases). In germline, CDR1 is SNHLY, CDR2 FYNNEI. With 2 bases removed from V and 4 bases from J, the gap between germline ends came to 8 bases. This CDR3 is built from 14 residues. CDR3 protein: CASSEQGSTGELFF. CDR3 nucleotide sequence: TGTGCCAGCAGTGAACAGGGAAGCACCGGGGAGCTGTTTTTT.

This clone was recorded at least ten times. The chain has TRBV19 and TRBJ2-7; no reliable D call. The CDR3 contains 11 residues. The ends were cut back, 4 bases at V and 2 bases at J, with 3 bases in the middle. Per germline, CDR1 LNHDA and CDR2 SQIVND (reference sequence). The CDR3 DNA reads as TGTGCCAGTAGTAGACCCTACGAGCAGTACTTC. Protein sequence: CASSRPYEQYF.

This chain uses TRBV30 with TRBJ2-1, with D hard to call. Germline CDR1 GTSNPN, CDR2 SVGIG (reference sequence). V lost 2 bases, J lost 7 bases, and 3 bases lay in between. The CDR3 is made up of 10 amino acids. CDR3 sequence reads: CAWSRNEQFF. The CDR3 DNA follows: TGTGCCTGGAGTCGGAATGAGCAGTTCTTC.

J is TRBJ2-3 and V is TRBV6-1; D unclear. The CDR3 runs to 14 residues. The V and J ends lost 8 bases and 2 bases respectively, with 14 bases between them. CDR1 MNHNS and CDR2 SASEGT come from the germline V gene. The CDR3 DNA follows: TGTGCCAGCCTTGGCGACCTCGTCACAGATACGCAGTATTTT. Protein: CASLGDLVTDTQYF.

The rearrangement joins TRBV28 to TRBJ2-7; TRBD2 aligns across 7 bases. From germline, CDR1 is MDHEN and CDR2 SYDVKM. After removal of 8 bases from V and 3 bases from J, the junction contained 4 bases not matched to a gene. The CDR3 runs to 12 residues. The CDR3 region is CASGGTNYEQYF. The CDR3 nucleotides are TGTGCCAGCGGTGGGACTAACTACGAGCAGTACTTC.

The rearrangement links TRBV6-1 to TRBJ2-3; no clear D gene. The V and J ends lost 2 bases and 1 base respectively, with 7 bases between them. CDR3 length: 14 amino acids. CDR1 MNHNS and CDR2 SASEGT come from the germline V gene. DNA of the CDR3: TGTGCCAGCAGTGAATCGTGGGGCACAGATACGCAGTATTTT. Translated: CASSESWGTDTQYF.

This clone was detected only once. The chain carries TRBV5-1 and TRBJ2-7; 7 bases line up with TRBD1. The CDR3 has 15 amino acids. From germline, CDR1 is SGHRS and CDR2 YFSETQ. After removal of 1 base from V and 5 bases from J, the junction contained 9 bases not matched to a gene. This CDR3 is CASSLNDRESNEQYF. In DNA, the CDR3 is TGCGCCAGCAGCTTGAATGACAGGGAATCGAACGAGCAGTACTTC.

This clone was picked up one time. This chain uses TRBV25-1 with TRBJ2-1, with D perhaps assigned TRBD1 or TRBD2 (5 bases each). The CDR3 is 12 residues long. Germline CDR1 MGHDK, CDR2 SYGVNS. The ends were cut back, 5 bases at V and 8 bases at J, with 10 bases in the middle. CDR3 in amino acids: CASSLGPHEQFF. CDR3 coding DNA: TGTGCCAGCAGTCTGGGACCCCATGAGCAGTTCTTC.

The rearrangement joins TRBV5-8 to TRBJ1-1, with TRBD1 identical over 7 bases. V lost 3 bases, J lost 11 bases, and 13 bases stayed unmatched. CDR1 and CDR2 from the germline V gene are SGHTS and YDEGEE. The CDR3 covers 14 residues. The CDR3 is CASSSERPGQRAFF. In DNA form, the CDR3 reads TGTGCCAGCAGCTCAGAAAGACCGGGACAGCGGGCTTTCTTT. The full variable domain, in which reference TRBV5-8 and TRBJ1-1 provide the parts outside the CDR3, is EAGVTQSPTHLIKTRGQQATLRCSPISGHTSVYWYQQALGLGLQFLLWYDEGEERNRGNFPPRFSGRQFPNYSSELNVNALELEDSALYLCASSSERPGQRAFFGQGTRLTVV.

This chain joins TRBV27 and TRBJ2-7; 9 bases line up with TRBD1. CDR3 length: 18 residues. Germline CDR1 is MNHEY and CDR2 is SMNVEV (reference sequence). The ends lost 4 bases at V and 6 bases at J; junction bases unmatched: 19. The CDR3 DNA reads TGTGCCAGCAGTTCGAAATTGACAGGGGGTTTTCTGGGAGCCGAGCAGTACTTC. Translation: CASSSKLTGGFLGAEQYF.